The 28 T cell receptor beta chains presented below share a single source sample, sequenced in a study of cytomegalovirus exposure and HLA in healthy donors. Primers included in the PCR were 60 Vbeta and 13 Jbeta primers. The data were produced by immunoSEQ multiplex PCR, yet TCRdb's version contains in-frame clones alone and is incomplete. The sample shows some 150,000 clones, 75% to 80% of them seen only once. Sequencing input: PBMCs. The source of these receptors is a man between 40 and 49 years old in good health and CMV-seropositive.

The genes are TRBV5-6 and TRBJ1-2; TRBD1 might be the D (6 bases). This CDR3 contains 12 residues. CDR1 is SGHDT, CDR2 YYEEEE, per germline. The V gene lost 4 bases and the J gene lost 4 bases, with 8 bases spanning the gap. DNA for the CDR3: TGTGCCAGCAGCCCGGACAGCTATGGCTACACCTTC. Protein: CASSPDSYGYTF.

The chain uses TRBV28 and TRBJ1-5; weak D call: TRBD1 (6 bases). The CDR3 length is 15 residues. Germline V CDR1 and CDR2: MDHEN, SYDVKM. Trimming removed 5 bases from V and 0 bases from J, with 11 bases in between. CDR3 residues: CASSPRTVSNQPQHF. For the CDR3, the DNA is TGTGCCAGCAGTCCTAGGACAGTTAGCAATCAGCCCCAGCATTTT.

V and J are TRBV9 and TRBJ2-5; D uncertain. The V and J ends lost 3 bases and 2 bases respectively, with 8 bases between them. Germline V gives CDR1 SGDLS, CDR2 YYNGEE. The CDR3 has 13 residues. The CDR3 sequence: CASSAEPQETQYF. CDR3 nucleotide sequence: TGTGCCAGCAGCGCAGAACCGCAAGAGACCCAGTACTTC.

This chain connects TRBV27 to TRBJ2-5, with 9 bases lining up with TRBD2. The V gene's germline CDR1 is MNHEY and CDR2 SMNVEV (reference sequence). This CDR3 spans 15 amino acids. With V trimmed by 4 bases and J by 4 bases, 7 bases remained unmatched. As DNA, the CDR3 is TGTGCCAGCAGTTGGACTAGCGTTAGGGGAGAGACCCAGTACTTC. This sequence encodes CASSWTSVRGETQYF.

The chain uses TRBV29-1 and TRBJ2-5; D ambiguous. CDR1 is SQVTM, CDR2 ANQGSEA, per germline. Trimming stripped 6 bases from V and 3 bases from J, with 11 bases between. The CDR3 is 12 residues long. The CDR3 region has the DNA TGCAGCGTGGCATTCCCAGAAGAGACCCAGTACTTC. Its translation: CSVAFPEETQYF. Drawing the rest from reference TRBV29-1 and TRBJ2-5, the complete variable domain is SAVISQKPSRDICQRGTSLTIQCQVDSQVTMMFWYRQQPGQSLTLIATANQGSEATYESGFVIDKFPISRPNLTFSTLTVSNMSPEDSSIYLCSVAFPEETQYFGPGTRLLVL.

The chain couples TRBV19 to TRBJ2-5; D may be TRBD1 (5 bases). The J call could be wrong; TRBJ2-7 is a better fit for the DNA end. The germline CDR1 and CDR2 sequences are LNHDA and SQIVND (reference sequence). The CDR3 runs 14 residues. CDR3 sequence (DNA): TGTGCCAGTAGTATAGGGACATCAACCTACGAGCAGTACTTC. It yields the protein CASSIGTSTYEQYF.

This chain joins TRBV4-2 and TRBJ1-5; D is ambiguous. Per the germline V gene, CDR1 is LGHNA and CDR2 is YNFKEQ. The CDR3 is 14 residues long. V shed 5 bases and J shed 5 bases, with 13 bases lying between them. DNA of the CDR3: TGTGCCAGCAGCGTCCAGCGGCGGGATCAGCCCCAGCATTTT. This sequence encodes CASSVQRRDQPQHF.

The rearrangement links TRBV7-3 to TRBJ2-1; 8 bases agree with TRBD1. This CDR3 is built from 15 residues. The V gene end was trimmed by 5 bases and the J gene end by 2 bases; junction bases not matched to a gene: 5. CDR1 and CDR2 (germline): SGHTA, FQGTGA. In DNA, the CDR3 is TGTGCCAGCAGCCTGGACAGGGCCGCCTACAATGAGCAGTTCTTC. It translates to CASSLDRAAYNEQFF.

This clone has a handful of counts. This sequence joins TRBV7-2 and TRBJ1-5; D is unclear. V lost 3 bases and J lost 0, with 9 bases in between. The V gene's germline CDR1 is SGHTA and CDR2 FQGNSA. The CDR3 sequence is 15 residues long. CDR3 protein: CASSLTYYSNQPQHF. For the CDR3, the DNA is TGTGCCAGCAGCTTGACTTATTATAGCAATCAGCCCCAGCATTTT.

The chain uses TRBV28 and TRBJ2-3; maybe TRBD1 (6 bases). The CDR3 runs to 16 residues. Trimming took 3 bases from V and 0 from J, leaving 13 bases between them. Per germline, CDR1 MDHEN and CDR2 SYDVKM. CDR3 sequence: CASSFNDRLSTDTQYF. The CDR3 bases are TGTGCCAGCAGTTTCAATGACAGGCTTAGCACAGATACGCAGTATTTT.

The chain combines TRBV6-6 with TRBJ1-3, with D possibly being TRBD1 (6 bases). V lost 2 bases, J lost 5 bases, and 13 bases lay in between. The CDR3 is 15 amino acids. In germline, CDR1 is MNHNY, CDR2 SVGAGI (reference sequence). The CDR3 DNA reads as TGTGCCAGCAGTTACGGGCAGGGGTCTAGAAACACCATATATTTT. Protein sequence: CASSYGQGSRNTIYF.

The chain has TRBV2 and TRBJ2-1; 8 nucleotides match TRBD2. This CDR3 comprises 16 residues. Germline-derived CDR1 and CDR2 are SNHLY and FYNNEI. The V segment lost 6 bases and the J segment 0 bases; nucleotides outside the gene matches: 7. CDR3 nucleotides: TGTGCCAGCAGCGAGAGCGGGGGTGGCTCCTACAATGAGCAGTTCTTC. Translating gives CASSESGGGSYNEQFF.

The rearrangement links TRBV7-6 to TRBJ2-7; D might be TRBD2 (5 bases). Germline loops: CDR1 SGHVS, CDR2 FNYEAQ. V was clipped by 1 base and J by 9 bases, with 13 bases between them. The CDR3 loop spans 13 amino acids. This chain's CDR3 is CASSLGVGSGQYF. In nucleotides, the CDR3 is TGTGCCAGCAGCTTAGGAGTAGGCAGCGGGCAGTACTTC.

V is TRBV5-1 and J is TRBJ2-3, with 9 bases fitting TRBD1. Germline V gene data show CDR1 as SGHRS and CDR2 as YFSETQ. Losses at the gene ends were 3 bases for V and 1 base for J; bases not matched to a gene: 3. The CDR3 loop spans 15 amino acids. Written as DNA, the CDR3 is TGCGCCAGCAGCTACAGGGGGCTGGGCACAGATACGCAGTATTTT. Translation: CASSYRGLGTDTQYF.

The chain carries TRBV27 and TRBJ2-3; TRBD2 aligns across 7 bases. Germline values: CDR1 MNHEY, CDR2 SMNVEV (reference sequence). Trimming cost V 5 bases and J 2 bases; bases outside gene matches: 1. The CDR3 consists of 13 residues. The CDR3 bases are TGTGCCAGCAGTAGCGGGAACACAGATACGCAGTATTTT. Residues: CASSSGNTDTQYF.

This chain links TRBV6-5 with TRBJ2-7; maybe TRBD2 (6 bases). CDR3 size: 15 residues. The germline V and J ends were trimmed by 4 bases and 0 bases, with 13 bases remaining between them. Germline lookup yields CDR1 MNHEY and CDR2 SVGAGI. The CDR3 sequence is CASSWGGGASYEQYF. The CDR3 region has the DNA TGTGCCAGCAGTTGGGGAGGCGGGGCCTCCTACGAGCAGTACTTC.

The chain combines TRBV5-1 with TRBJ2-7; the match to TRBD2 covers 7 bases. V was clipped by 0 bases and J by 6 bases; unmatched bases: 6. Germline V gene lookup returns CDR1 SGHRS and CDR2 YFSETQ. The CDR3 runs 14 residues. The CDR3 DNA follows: TGCGCCAGCAGCTTGGGGGGGGGACTTCGCGAGCAGTACTTC. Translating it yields CASSLGGGLREQYF.

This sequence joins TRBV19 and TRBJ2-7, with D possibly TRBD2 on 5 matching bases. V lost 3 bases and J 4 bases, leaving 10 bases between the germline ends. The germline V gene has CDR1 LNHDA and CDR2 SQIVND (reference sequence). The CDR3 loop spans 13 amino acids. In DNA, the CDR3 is TGTGCCAGTAGTATTGGGAGCGGTTACGAGCAGTACTTC. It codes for CASSIGSGYEQYF.

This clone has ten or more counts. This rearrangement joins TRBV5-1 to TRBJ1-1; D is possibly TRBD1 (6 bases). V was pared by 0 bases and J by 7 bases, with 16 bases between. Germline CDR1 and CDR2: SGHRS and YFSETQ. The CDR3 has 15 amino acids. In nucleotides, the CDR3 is TGCGCCAGCAGCTTGGATGAAGGGGGACGTTATGAAGCTTTCTTT. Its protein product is CASSLDEGGRYEAFF.

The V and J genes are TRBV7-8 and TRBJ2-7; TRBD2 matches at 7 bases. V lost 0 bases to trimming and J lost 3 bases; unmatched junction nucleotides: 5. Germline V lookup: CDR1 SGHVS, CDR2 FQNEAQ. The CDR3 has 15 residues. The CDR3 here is CASSLAGGVDYEQYF. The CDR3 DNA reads TGTGCCAGCAGCTTAGCGGGAGGGGTAGACTACGAGCAGTACTTC.

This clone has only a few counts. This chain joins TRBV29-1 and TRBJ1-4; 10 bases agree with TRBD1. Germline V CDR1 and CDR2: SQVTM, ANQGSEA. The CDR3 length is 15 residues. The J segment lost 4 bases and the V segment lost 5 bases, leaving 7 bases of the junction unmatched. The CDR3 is CSVSDRGLSNEKLFF. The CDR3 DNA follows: TGCAGCGTTTCTGACAGGGGGCTTAGTAATGAAAAACTGTTTTTT.

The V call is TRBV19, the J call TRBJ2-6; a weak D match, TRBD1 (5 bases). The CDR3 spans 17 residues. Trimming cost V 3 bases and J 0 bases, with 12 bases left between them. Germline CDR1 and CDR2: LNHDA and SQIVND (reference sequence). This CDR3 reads CASSIPTGPSGANVLTF. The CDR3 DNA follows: TGTGCCAGTAGTATCCCTACAGGCCCCTCTGGGGCCAACGTCCTGACTTTC.

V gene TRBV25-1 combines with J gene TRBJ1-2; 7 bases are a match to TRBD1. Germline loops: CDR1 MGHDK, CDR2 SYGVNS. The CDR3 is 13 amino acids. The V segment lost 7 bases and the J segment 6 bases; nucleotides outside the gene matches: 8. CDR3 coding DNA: TGTGCCAGCACCCCTGAGGGGGCTGATGGCTACACCTTC. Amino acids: CASTPEGADGYTF.

CDR3 nucleotides: TGTGCCAGCAGACTTATGGAGACTGGAAACACCATATATTTT. Its protein product is CASRLMETGNTIYF. The J gene is TRBJ1-3, the V gene TRBV7-6; unclear D gene. The V end was cut by 6 bases, the J end by 2 bases, with 11 bases between. CDR3 length: 14 amino acids. Germline CDR1 and CDR2: SGHVS and FNYEAQ.

CDR3 region: CASSMWGLPNTGELFF. DNA of the CDR3: TGTGCCAGTAGTATGTGGGGACTACCGAACACCGGGGAGCTGTTTTTT. This chain connects TRBV19 to TRBJ2-2; 7 bases align to TRBD2. The germline CDR1 and CDR2 sequences are LNHDA and SQIVND (reference sequence). The CDR3 has 16 amino acids. V shed 3 bases and J 0 bases; nucleotides not matched to a gene: 4.

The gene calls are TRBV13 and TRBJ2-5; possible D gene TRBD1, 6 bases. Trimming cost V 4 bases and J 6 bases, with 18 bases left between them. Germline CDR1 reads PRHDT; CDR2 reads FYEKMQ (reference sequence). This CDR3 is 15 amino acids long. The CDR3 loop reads CASSSRDTPRQTQYF. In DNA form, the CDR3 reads TGTGCCAGCAGCTCCCGGGACACACCCCGCCAGACCCAGTACTTC.

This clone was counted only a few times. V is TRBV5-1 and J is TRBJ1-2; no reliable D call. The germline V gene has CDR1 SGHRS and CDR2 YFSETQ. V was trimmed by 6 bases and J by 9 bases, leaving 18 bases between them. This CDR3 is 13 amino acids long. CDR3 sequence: CASTYAEDQSYTF. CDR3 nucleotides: TGCGCCAGCACCTATGCAGAGGATCAGAGCTACACCTTC.

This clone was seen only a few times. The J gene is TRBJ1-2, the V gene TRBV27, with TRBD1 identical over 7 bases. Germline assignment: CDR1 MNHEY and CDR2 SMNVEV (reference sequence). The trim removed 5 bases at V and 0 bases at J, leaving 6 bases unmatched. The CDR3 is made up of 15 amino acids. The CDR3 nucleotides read TGTGCCAGCAGTCCTACAGGGGAGACTAACTATGGCTACACCTTC. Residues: CASSPTGETNYGYTF.